This entry lists 17 T cell receptor beta chains sequenced from one sample in a study of blood T cell repertoires in COVID-19. Profiling relied on immunoSEQ multiplex PCR, and the TCRdb table lists in-frame clones only, not all of them. The table shows roughly 40,000 clones, with 90% to 95% occurring only once. Sequenced sample: peripheral blood. Receptors were obtained from a human donor in a cohort sampled during active COVID-19.

This chain links TRBV27 with TRBJ1-2; no clear D gene. V gave up 3 bases and J gave up 6 bases, with 11 bases separating them. CDR1 and CDR2 from the germline V gene are MNHEY and SMNVEV (reference sequence). The CDR3 is made up of 13 amino acids. In DNA form, the CDR3 reads TGTGCCAGCAGTTTGGAGGGTGTGGATGGCTACACCTTC. As protein: CASSLEGVDGYTF.

The chain is built from TRBV11-3 and TRBJ1-1; 7 nucleotides line up with TRBD1. V shed 5 bases, J shed 1 base, and the junction held 1 base outside the gene matches. This CDR3 comprises 13 residues. Germline lookup yields CDR1 SGHNT and CDR2 YENEEA. The CDR3 reads CASSRTGNTEAFF. DNA of the CDR3: TGTGCCAGCAGCCGGACAGGGAACACTGAAGCTTTCTTT.

The CDR3: CASSQDLGTLQPQHF. The CDR3 nucleotides read TGTGCCAGCAGCCAAGATCTAGGGACTCTTCAGCCCCAGCATTTT. This rearrangement joins TRBV4-2 to TRBJ1-5, with D possibly TRBD1 on 5 matching bases. The CDR3 is 15 amino acids. The germline V and J ends were trimmed by 0 bases and 6 bases, with 12 bases remaining between them. Germline lookup yields CDR1 LGHNA and CDR2 YNFKEQ.

The J gene is TRBJ1-2, the V gene TRBV19, with a possible D match to TRBD1 (5 bases). V gave up 7 bases and J gave up 7 bases, with 16 bases separating them. CDR3 size: 13 residues. CDR1 is LNHDA, CDR2 SQIVND, per germline (reference sequence). DNA for the CDR3: TGTGCCAGTAAGGGGCAGGGTTACGGTGGCTACACCTTC. It is translated as CASKGQGYGGYTF.

The chain employs TRBV2 and TRBJ1-5, with a possible D match to TRBD1 (5 bases). The germline V and J ends were trimmed by 1 base and 9 bases, with 10 bases remaining between them. CDR1 and CDR2 (germline): SNHLY, FYNNEI. The CDR3 runs 13 residues. CDR3 DNA: TGTGCCAGCAGTGAAGAGCGGGACCTGCCCCAGCATTTT. Its translation is CASSEERDLPQHF.

The rearrangement joins TRBV27 to TRBJ1-3, with D hard to call. The CDR3 totals 16 residues. Germline CDR1 and CDR2: MNHEY and SMNVEV (reference sequence). Trimming removed 2 bases at V and 0 bases at J, with 11 bases between. The CDR3 sequence: CASSLEGPLSGNTIYF. In DNA form, the CDR3 reads TGTGCCAGCAGTTTAGAGGGCCCGCTCTCTGGAAACACCATATATTTT.

The chain combines TRBV14 with TRBJ2-5; 9 bases match TRBD1. This CDR3 comprises 16 residues. V was pared by 2 bases and J by 5 bases, with 9 bases of the junction left unmatched. Looked up from germline, CDR1 is SGHDN and CDR2 is FVKESK. This CDR3 reads CASSQYPGTGRETQYF. CDR3 DNA sequence: TGTGCCAGCAGCCAATACCCCGGGACAGGGAGGGAGACCCAGTACTTC.

The CDR3 here is CATSIARAFQTSNQPQHF. The CDR3 DNA reads TGTGCCACCAGCATAGCCAGGGCCTTCCAAACAAGCAATCAGCCCCAGCATTTT. The chain joins TRBV15 to TRBJ1-5; D possibly corresponds to TRBD1 (5 bases). CDR3 length: 18 amino acids. The germline CDR1 and CDR2 sequences are LNHNV and YYDKDF (reference sequence). V was pared by 4 bases and J by 1 base, with 20 bases between.

This CDR3 reads CASSYQVEETQYF. The CDR3 DNA is TGTGCCAGCAGTTACCAGGTTGAAGAGACCCAGTACTTC. J is TRBJ2-5 and V is TRBV6-6; D is unresolved. This CDR3 has 13 amino acids. V was pared by 2 bases and J by 3 bases, with 7 bases between. From germline, CDR1 is MNHNY and CDR2 SVGAGI (reference sequence).

The rearrangement links TRBV12-3 or TRBV12-4 to TRBJ2-6; D is undetermined. This CDR3 spans 13 amino acids. Trimming left V 8 bases short and J 4 bases short, with 9 bases between. The CDR3 DNA reads as TGTGCCAGCCGCCAGACAGGGGCCAACGTCCTGACTTTC. Translating gives CASRQTGANVLTF.

The chain combines TRBV9 with TRBJ1-2; D not resolved. Germline values: CDR1 SGDLS, CDR2 YYNGEE. This CDR3 comprises 12 residues. V was cut by 4 bases and J by 6 bases, with 10 bases left in between. Here the CDR3 reads CASSSPGNGYTF. The CDR3 DNA follows: TGTGCCAGCAGCTCCCCAGGAAATGGCTACACCTTC.

V gene TRBV7-9 combines with J gene TRBJ1-3, with D perhaps matching TRBD1 (6 bases). The CDR3 totals 14 residues. Trimming cost V 5 bases and J 1 base, with 9 bases left between them. The V gene's germline CDR1 is SEHNR and CDR2 FQNEAQ (reference sequence). Here the CDR3 DNA reads TGTGCCAGCAGCCCGACAGGTTCTGGAAACACCATATATTTT. This gives the protein CASSPTGSGNTIYF.

V and J are TRBV11-2 and TRBJ2-1; 13 nucleotides line up with TRBD2. V lost 2 bases, J lost 8 bases, and 15 bases stayed unmatched. CDR1 is SGHAT and CDR2 is FQNNGV in the germline V gene. CDR3 length: 19 amino acids. CDR3 bases: TGTGCCAGCAGCTTAATCGGACTAGCGGGAGCACTGATACACGATGAGCAGTTCTTC. Translating it yields CASSLIGLAGALIHDEQFF.

This clone was found once. The V call is TRBV5-6, the J call TRBJ1-4; D not resolved. The V and J ends lost 0 bases and 8 bases respectively, with 5 bases between them. The CDR3 is 12 amino acids. CDR1 and CDR2 (germline): SGHDT, YYEEEE. The CDR3 DNA sequence: TGTGCCAGCAGCTTGGGCGGAGAAAAACTGTTTTTT. Protein: CASSLGGEKLFF.

CDR3 nucleotide sequence: TGTGCCAGCAGTTTCTTCCCTGGACTCTTCTCCTACAATGAGCAGTTCTTC. Translated, it gives CASSFFPGLFSYNEQFF. The rearrangement uses TRBV27 and TRBJ2-1; TRBD2 is a possible D gene (5 bases). This CDR3 spans 17 amino acids. The germline V gene has CDR1 MNHEY and CDR2 SMNVEV (reference sequence). V dropped 3 bases and J dropped 0 bases, with 15 bases sitting between them.

The CDR3 coding sequence is TGCGCCAGCAGCCAAGTGGAGGGGGGGGAGACCCAGTACTTC. This codes for CASSQVEGGETQYF. J is TRBJ2-5 and V is TRBV4-1; D might be TRBD2 (7 bases). Trimming cost V 1 base and J 5 bases, with 11 bases left between them. Germline lookup yields CDR1 MGHRA and CDR2 YSYEKL. The CDR3 consists of 14 residues.

The chain carries TRBV9 and TRBJ2-2, with D hard to call. V lost 2 bases and J 2 bases, leaving 7 bases between the germline ends. CDR1 is SGDLS and CDR2 is YYNGEE in the germline V gene. CDR3 length equals 14 residues. For the CDR3, the DNA is TGTGCCAGCAGCGTCCTCCTTAACACCGGGGAGCTGTTTTTT. Translation: CASSVLLNTGELFF.